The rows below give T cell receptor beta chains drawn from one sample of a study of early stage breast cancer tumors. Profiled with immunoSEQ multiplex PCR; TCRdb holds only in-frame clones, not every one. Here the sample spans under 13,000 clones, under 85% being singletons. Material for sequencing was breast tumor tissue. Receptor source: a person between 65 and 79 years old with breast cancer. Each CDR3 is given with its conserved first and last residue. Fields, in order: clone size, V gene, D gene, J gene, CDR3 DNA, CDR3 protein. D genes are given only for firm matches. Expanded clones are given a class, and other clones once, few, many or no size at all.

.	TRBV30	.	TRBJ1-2	TGTGCCTGGAGTGTACGGATTTGGGAGGCAGGCCTCGGCTACACCTTC	CAWSVRIWEAGLGYTF
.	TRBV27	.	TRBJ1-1	TGTGCCAGCAGTCCTTATCCAGGGGAAAAAGCTTTCTTT	CASSPYPGEKAFF
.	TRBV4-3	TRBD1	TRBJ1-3	TGCGCCAGCAGCCAATTCCGCGGACAGGGAAGTGGAAACACCATATATTTT	CASSQFRGQGSGNTIYF
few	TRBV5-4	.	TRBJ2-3	TGTGCCAGCAGCTTGGATCTGCGCTCTAGCACAGATACGCAGTATTTT	CASSLDLRSSTDTQYF
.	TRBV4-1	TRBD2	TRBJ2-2	TGCGCCAGCAGCCAACGGGACCCCGGGACTAGCGGGAGGTATACCGGGGAGCTGTTTTTT	CASSQRDPGTSGRYTGELFF
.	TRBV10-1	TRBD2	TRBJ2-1	TGCGCCAACTCTTTCCTCCTGAGCGGGAGCTCCTACAATGAGCAGTTCTTC	CANSFLLSGSSYNEQFF
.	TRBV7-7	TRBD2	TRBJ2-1	TGTGCTAGCAGTCAAGGGACTAGCGGGAACAATGAGCAGTTCTTC	CASSQGTSGNNEQFF
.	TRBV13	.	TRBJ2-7	TGTGCCAGCAGCCCAAGGGGATCTCCCTACGAGCAGTACTTC	CASSPRGSPYEQYF
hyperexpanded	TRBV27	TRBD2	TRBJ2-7	TGTGCCAGCAGGCAGTGGGCGGGAGGGCCCTACGAGCAGTACTTC	CASRQWAGGPYEQYF
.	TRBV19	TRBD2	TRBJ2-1	TGTGCCAGTAGACCGGGACTAGCGGCTTGGGATGAGCAGTTCTTC	CASRPGLAAWDEQFF
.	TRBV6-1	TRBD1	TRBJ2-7	TGTGCCAGCACTGCGGCAGGGGGCTACGAGCAGTACTTC	CASTAAGGYEQYF
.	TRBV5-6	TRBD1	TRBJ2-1	TGTGCCAGCAGCTTCCGTCCGGACAGGCGAAACAATGAGCAGTTCTTC	CASSFRPDRRNNEQFF
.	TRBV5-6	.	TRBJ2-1	TGTGCCAGCAGCTTGAGAGCGGGCGCCCTGGTGAATGAGCAGTTCTTC	CASSLRAGALVNEQFF
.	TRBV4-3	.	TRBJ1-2	TGCGCCAGCAGCCAGGGCCCCGGGGGTTATGGCTACACCTTC	CASSQGPGGYGYTF
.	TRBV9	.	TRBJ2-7	TGTGCCAGCAGCCCCCAGGGGCTGGGGAAGCAGTACTTC	CASSPQGLGKQYF
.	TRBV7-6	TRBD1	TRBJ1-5	TGTGCCAGCAGCCTAGTTGGGGACAGGGACCAGCCCCAGCATTTT	CASSLVGDRDQPQHF
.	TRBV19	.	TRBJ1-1	TGTGCCAGTAGCCCAACCCAGCCAGGGGCCTATGAAGCTTTCTTT	CASSPTQPGAYEAFF
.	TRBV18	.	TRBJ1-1	TGTGCCAGCTCACCACAGGGAGACACTGAAGCTTTCTTT	CASSPQGDTEAFF
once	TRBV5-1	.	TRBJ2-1	TGCGCCAGCAGCTTGAACGACTATGAGCAGTTCTTC	CASSLNDYEQFF
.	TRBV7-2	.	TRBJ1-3	TGTGCCAGCAGCTTAGTGGGGGCAGGGGACACCATATATTTT	CASSLVGAGDTIYF
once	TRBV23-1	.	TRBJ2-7	TGCGCCAGCAGTCAAATCCGGGTGGGCTCCTACGAGCAGTACTTC	CASSQIRVGSYEQYF
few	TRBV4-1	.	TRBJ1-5	TGCGCCAGCAGCCAACTGGTGGGAGGGAATCAGCCCCAGCATTTT	CASSQLVGGNQPQHF
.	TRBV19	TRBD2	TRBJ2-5	TGTGCCAGTAGTACCGGGACTAGCGGGAGAGGAGAGACCCAGTACTTC	CASSTGTSGRGETQYF
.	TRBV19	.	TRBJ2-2	TGTGCCAGTAGTATGTCAGGGGCTGACACCGGGGAGCTGTTTTTT	CASSMSGADTGELFF
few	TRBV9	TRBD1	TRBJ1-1	TGTGCCAGCAGCGTCGGGACAGGGTCGAACACTGAAGCTTTCTTT	CASSVGTGSNTEAFF
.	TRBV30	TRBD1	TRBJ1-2	TGTGCCTGGAGTGTTAGGACAGGGTCAGGCTACACCTTC	CAWSVRTGSGYTF